The rows below give T cell receptor beta chains drawn from one sample of a study of CD8 T cells in Susac syndrome. TCRdb re-called the immunoSEQ multiplex PCR reads through MiXCR, storing one row per CDR3 protein. The sample lists about 140,000 distinct CDR3 sequences, 94% occurring once. Sample: CD8+ T cells from PBMCs. Receptors originate from a human donor in good health. The CDR3 runs from the conserved cysteine through the conserved F or W. A D gene is named only where the DNA matches it firmly. The listing skips clone size in some rows; elsewhere it reads once, few, many or a size class.

>TRBD2|TRBJ2-7|NA|TRBV4-3
CASSQEVAGAYEQYF
TGCGCCAGCAGCCAAGAGGTAGCGGGGGCCTACGAGCAGTACTTC
>NA|TRBJ1-2|NA|TRBV19
CASRGMIYGYTF
TGTGCCAGTAGGGGGATGATCTATGGCTACACCTTC
>NA|TRBJ1-5|NA|TRBV29-1
CSVAGRPSNQPQHF
TGCAGCGTAGCGGGACGGCCTAGCAATCAGCCCCAGCATTTT
>NA|TRBJ2-1|NA|TRBV15
CATSGDLGSYNEQFF
TGTGCCACCAGCGGCGACCTGGGCTCCTACAATGAGCAGTTCTTC
>NA|TRBJ2-1|NA|TRBV27
CASRPGLINEQFF
TGTGCCAGCAGACCTGGACTAATAAATGAGCAGTTCTTC
>TRBD2|TRBJ2-1|NA|TRBV29-1
CSVEILAGDDEQFF
TGCAGCGTTGAAATACTAGCGGGAGATGATGAGCAGTTCTTC
>NA|TRBJ2-7|once|TRBV20-1
CSAREIDSAYEQYF
TGCAGTGCTAGAGAGATCGACAGCGCCTACGAGCAGTACTTC
>TRBD1|TRBJ1-1|NA|TRBV4-1
CASSQWTGNTEAFF
TGCGCCAGCAGCCAATGGACAGGGAACACTGAAGCTTTCTTT
>NA|TRBJ2-1|NA|TRBV5-6
CASSLYSPGEQFF
TGTGCCAGCAGCTTGTACTCCCCGGGTGAGCAGTTCTTC
>NA|TRBJ1-1|once|TRBV5-1
CASSLADTEAFF
TGCGCCAGCAGCTTGGCCGACACTGAAGCTTTCTTT
>TRBD2|TRBJ2-1|once|TRBV29-1
CSVEDWASGRIYNEQFF
TGCAGCGTTGAAGATTGGGCTAGCGGGAGAATCTACAATGAGCAGTTCTTC
>NA|TRBJ1-2|NA|TRBV20-1
CSAFGGNYGYTF
TGCAGTGCCTTCGGGGGGAACTATGGCTACACCTTC
>TRBD1|TRBJ2-1|NA|TRBV3-1
CASSQSGQGPYNEQFF
TGTGCCAGCAGCCAGTCGGGACAGGGGCCCTACAATGAGCAGTTCTTC
>TRBD2|TRBJ2-7|NA|TRBV27
CASSLLSSGGPYEQYF
TGTGCCAGCAGTTTACTTTCTAGCGGAGGCCCCTACGAGCAGTACTTC
>NA|TRBJ2-1|NA|TRBV6-5
CASSYGTEDNEQFF
TGTGCCAGCAGTTACGGGACGGAAGACAATGAGCAGTTCTTC
>NA|TRBJ2-7|NA|TRBV27
CASSLGGLRSYEQYF
TGTGCCAGCAGTTTAGGTGGGTTACGATCCTACGAGCAGTACTTC
>NA|TRBJ2-1|NA|TRBV29-1
CSGVHGGRDYNEQFF
TGCAGCGGTGTCCATGGGGGCAGGGACTACAATGAGCAGTTCTTC
>NA|TRBJ1-5|NA|TRBV3-1
CASSLHENQPQHF
TGTGCCAGCAGCCTTCACGAGAATCAGCCCCAGCATTTT
>TRBD1|TRBJ2-5|NA|TRBV28
CASSLRGTGLQETQYF
TGTGCCAGCAGCCTAAGGGGGACAGGTCTCCAAGAGACCCAGTACTTC
>TRBD2|TRBJ2-3|NA|TRBV27
CASRLAGESTDTQYF
TGTGCCAGCAGACTAGCGGGAGAGAGCACAGATACGCAGTATTTT
>NA|TRBJ1-1|NA|TRBV4-2
CASSHVSEEGAEAFF
TGTGCCAGCAGCCACGTATCCGAGGAGGGCGCTGAAGCTTTCTTT
>NA|TRBJ1-2|NA|TRBV15
CATSREEAYDGYTF
TGTGCCACCAGCAGAGAGGAAGCTTACGATGGCTACACCTTC
>TRBD1|TRBJ2-3|NA|TRBV28
CASSREQGTDTQYF
TGTGCCAGCAGCCGAGAACAGGGGACAGATACGCAGTATTTT
>TRBD2|TRBJ2-1|NA|TRBV7-2
CASSIILAGTYNEQFF
TGTGCCAGCAGCATAATACTAGCGGGAACCTACAATGAGCAGTTCTTC
>NA|TRBJ2-5|once|TRBV7-6
CASSFLGVVETQYF
TGTGCCAGCAGCTTCTTGGGGGTAGTGGAGACCCAGTACTTC
>TRBD2|TRBJ2-7|NA|TRBV27
CASSLLAESYEQYF
TGTGCCAGCAGTTTGCTAGCGGAGTCCTACGAGCAGTACTTC
>NA|TRBJ2-1|NA|TRBV24-1
CATGPGEQVLGEQFF
TGTGCCACCGGGCCGGGAGAGCAGGTCTTGGGTGAGCAGTTCTTC
>NA|TRBJ2-7|NA|TRBV7-9
CASSLDAGLSEQYF
TGTGCCAGCAGCTTAGACGCAGGGCTGAGCGAGCAGTACTTC
>TRBD2|TRBJ2-7|NA|TRBV19
CATALAGGPYEQYF
TGTGCCACCGCACTAGCGGGAGGGCCATACGAGCAGTACTTC
>TRBD1|TRBJ2-3|NA|TRBV11-1
CASSRTGTGLIDTQYF
TGTGCCAGCAGCAGGACCGGGACAGGGCTTATAGATACGCAGTATTTT
>TRBD2|TRBJ2-1|NA|TRBV7-9
CASSFVAGGPRDEQFF
TGTGCCAGCAGCTTTGTAGCGGGAGGGCCTCGGGATGAGCAGTTCTTC
>NA|TRBJ2-7|NA|TRBV6-5
CASSYLGGDSYEQYF
TGTGCCAGCAGTTACTTGGGGGGAGACTCCTACGAGCAGTACTTC
>NA|TRBJ1-1|NA|TRBV9
CASSDGFEAFF
TGTGCCAGCAGCGATGGATTTGAAGCTTTCTTT
>NA|TRBJ2-7|NA|TRBV4-3
CASSQSTQVSYEQYF
TGCGCCAGCAGCCAATCGACTCAAGTATCCTACGAGCAGTACTTC
>TRBD1|TRBJ1-2|NA|TRBV20-1
CSASRGLVRGLRDYGYTF
TGCAGTGCTAGTCGGGGACTAGTTAGGGGGCTGAGGGACTATGGCTACACCTTC
>NA|TRBJ2-7|NA|TRBV6-1
CASSQYGSYEQYF
TGTGCCAGCAGTCAATACGGCTCCTACGAGCAGTACTTC
>NA|TRBJ2-1|once|TRBV18
CASSPPDAGRFLEQFF
TGTGCCAGCTCACCACCGGATGCGGGAAGGTTTCTTGAGCAGTTCTTC
>NA|TRBJ2-7|NA|TRBV27
CASSWGPSYEQYF
TGTGCCAGCAGTTGGGGGCCATCCTACGAGCAGTACTTC
>TRBD1|TRBJ2-7|once|TRBV28
CASSFRGLSYEQYF
TGTGCCAGCAGTTTCAGGGGGCTGTCCTACGAGCAGTACTTC
>TRBD1|TRBJ2-7|NA|TRBV7-8
CASSSGQGNSYEQYF
TGTGCCAGCAGCTCTGGACAGGGAAACTCCTACGAGCAGTACTTC
>NA|TRBJ2-5|NA|TRBV15
CATSREGHQETQYF
TGTGCCACCAGCAGAGAAGGGCACCAAGAGACCCAGTACTTC
>TRBD2|TRBJ2-4|NA|TRBV7-3
CASSPWAGEGNIQYF
TGTGCCAGCAGCCCTTGGGCGGGAGAGGGAAACATTCAGTACTTC
>NA|TRBJ2-1|NA|TRBV15
CATSDFAGIYNEQFF
TGTGCCACCTCGGATTTTGCGGGAATATACAATGAGCAGTTCTTC
>NA|TRBJ2-5|NA|TRBV7-9
CASTELGETQYF
TGTGCCAGCACCGAGCTGGGGGAGACCCAGTACTTC
>TRBD2|TRBJ2-7|NA|TRBV30
CAWSSTSGYEQYF
TGTGCCTGGAGTTCGACTAGCGGCTACGAGCAGTACTTC